Presented here are 6 T cell receptor beta chains from one specimen sequenced in a study of blood T cells in healthy people across ages. Through a sample-barcoded 5' primer and a J-beta primer mix, a second PCR was run for 7 to 11 cycles. TCRdb used MiXCR to reprocess the 5' RACE reads, holding one entry per CDR3 protein. The repertoire consists of 720,000 or so distinct CDR3 sequences, with roughly 43% occurring once and the leading ten covering about 30%. Material: blood. All receptors derive from a man older than 75 in good health.

The V call is TRBV29-1, the J call TRBJ2-4; TRBD1 matches 10 bases. The J call may be wrong; the DNA end is better matched by TRBJ2-7. The CDR3 length is 13 residues. Germline values: CDR1 SQVTM, CDR2 ANQGSEA. CDR3 sequence (DNA): TGCAGCGTGGCCCGGGACAGGGGCTACGAGCAGTACTTC. Translated: CSVARDRGYEQYF.

DNA for the CDR3: TGCAGTGCTAGCGTCCCGATACTCGAGCAGTACTTC. It yields the protein CSASVPILEQYF. The chain combines TRBV20-1 with TRBJ2-4; D is unclear. The J call could be wrong; TRBJ2-7 is a better fit for the DNA end. Germline assignment: CDR1 DFQATT and CDR2 SNEGSKA (reference sequence). There are 12 residues in the CDR3.

The CDR3 DNA is TGTGCCAGCAGCTTACCCCACACGGGCGCTGAAGCTTTCTTT. It yields the protein CASSLPHTGAEAFF. The J gene is TRBJ1-1, the V gene TRBV7-2; D ambiguous. Germline V lookup: CDR1 SGHTA, CDR2 FQGNSA. V lost 2 bases, J lost 6 bases, and 13 bases lay in between. The CDR3 contains 14 residues. The full variable domain, with the rest looked up from reference TRBV7-2 and TRBJ1-1, is GAGVSQSPSNKVTEKGKDVELRCDPISGHTALYWYRQSLGQGLEFLIYFQGNSAPDKSGLPSDRFSAERTGGSVSTLTIQRTQQEDSAVYLCASSLPHTGAEAFFGQGTRLTVV.

The chain recombines TRBV5-1 with TRBJ2-3, with a tentative D call TRBD2 (6 bases). This CDR3 contains 15 residues. The germline V gene has CDR1 SGHRS and CDR2 YFSETQ. V was cut by 3 bases and J by 0 bases, with 11 bases left in between. CDR3 in amino acids: CASSSGDRSTDTQYF. The CDR3 coding sequence is TGCGCCAGCAGCTCGGGAGATCGAAGCACAGATACGCAGTATTTT.

At least ten counts were recorded for this clonotype. The chain combines TRBV7-9 with TRBJ2-2, with 9 bases lining up with TRBD1. The germline CDR1 and CDR2 sequences are SEHNR and FQNEAQ (reference sequence). Trimming cost V 7 bases and J 3 bases; bases outside gene matches: 3. This CDR3 contains 14 residues. CDR3 coding DNA: TGTGCCAGCACACAGGGGGCGGACACCGGGGAGCTGTTTTTT. It yields the protein CASTQGADTGELFF.

This clonotype was picked up a small number of times. This chain uses TRBV29-1 with TRBJ1-1; TRBD1 might be the D (5 bases). With 1 base removed from V and 0 bases from J, the gap between germline ends came to 12 bases. This CDR3 has 15 amino acids. From germline, CDR1 is SQVTM and CDR2 ANQGSEA. The CDR3 loop is CSVEGETGLNTEAFF. In DNA, the CDR3 is TGCAGCGTTGAAGGGGAGACGGGACTGAACACTGAAGCTTTCTTT.